Listed below are T cell receptor beta chains from one sample, sequenced in a study of molecular identifiers for immune sequencing clone quantification. MiXCR was run by TCRdb on the PCR reads, yielding one entry per CDR3 protein. The data hold about 40,000 distinct CDR3 sequences, with 20% to 25% observed a single time. What was sequenced was naive CD8+ T cells from blood, with Jurkat cell RNA spiked in. All receptors come from a human donor in good health. Some libraries in this study had Jurkat cell RNA spiked in. CDR3s include the opening cysteine and the closing phenylalanine or tryptophan. The D gene is left open where the match is weak. For some rows the clone size is stated as once, few or many, or as a class when expanded; others skip it.

abundance	v_gene	j_gene	d_gene	CDR3aa	CDR3nt
many	TRBV11-2	TRBJ2-7	TRBD2	CASSATSGRAFDLEQYF	TGTGCCAGCAGCGCAACTAGCGGGAGGGCCTTCGATCTCGAGCAGTACTTC
many	TRBV12-3/TRBV12-4	TRBJ2-3	TRBD2	CASSFRASGSTDTQYF	TGTGCCAGCAGTTTTCGGGCTAGCGGAAGCACAGATACGCAGTATTTT
many	TRBV18	TRBJ2-7	-	CASSGSGYEQYF	TGTGCCAGCTCGGGGTCCGGCTACGAGCAGTACTTC
many	TRBV7-6	TRBJ1-5	-	CASSPSPDSFNQPQHF	TGTGCCAGCAGCCCCTCGCCCGACAGCTTCAATCAGCCCCAGCATTTT
once	TRBV4-3	TRBJ2-3	-	CASSQDPRGLCTATQYF	TGCGCCAGCAGCCAAGATCCCAGAGGACTATGCACAGCTACGCAGTATTTT
medium-sized	TRBV6-5	TRBJ2-7	-	CASSPPGAGIDEQYF	TGTGCCAGCAGCCCCCCCGGGGCAGGGATCGACGAGCAGTACTTC
many	TRBV6-2/TRBV6-3	TRBJ2-2	-	CASSSDSYTGELFF	TGTGCCAGCAGTTCGGACAGCTACACCGGGGAGCTGTTTTTT
many	TRBV11-2	TRBJ2-1	-	CASSLIQLEFNEQFF	TGTGCCAGCAGCTTAATCCAGTTGGAATTCAATGAGCAGTTCTTC
many	TRBV3-1	TRBJ1-1	-	CASSPGGNTEAFF	TGTGCCAGCAGCCCCGGGGGAAACACTGAAGCTTTCTTT
many	TRBV4-1	TRBJ2-7	-	CASSQVGSIREQYF	TGCGCCAGCAGCCAAGTCGGCTCGATTCGCGAGCAGTACTTC
-	TRBV4-3	TRBJ2-7	-	CASSQGYAGTYEQYF	TGCGCCAGCAGCCAAGGGTATGCCGGTACCTACGAGCAGTACTTC
medium-sized	TRBV6-5	TRBJ2-3	-	CASSYSIGMGTDTQYF	TGTGCCAGCAGTTACTCGATAGGGATGGGCACAGATACGCAGTATTTT
-	TRBV19	TRBJ1-2	-	CASSEGFGYTF	TGTGCCAGTAGTGAAGGTTTTGGCTATACCTTC
-	TRBV4-3	TRBJ2-7	-	CASSQDGGYELYF	TGCGCCAGCAGCCAAGATGGCGGCTACGAGCTGTACTTC
many	TRBV7-2	TRBJ2-7	-	CASSLGEDSYEQYF	TGTGCCAGCAGCTTAGGGGAAGACTCCTACGAGCAGTACTTC
many	TRBV29-1	TRBJ2-7	TRBD1	CSVEARDSYEQYF	TGCAGCGTTGAAGCTAGGGACAGCTACGAGCAGTACTTC
many	TRBV7-6	TRBJ2-5	-	CASSPDWGNQETQYF	TGTGCCAGCAGCCCGGACTGGGGGAACCAAGAGACCCAGTACTTC
many	TRBV20-1	TRBJ2-7	TRBD2	CSARTSPGGEQYF	TGCAGTGCCCGGACTAGCCCAGGAGGGGAGCAGTACTTC
many	TRBV4-2	TRBJ2-7	-	CASSPSGTEQYF	TGTGCCAGCAGCCCGTCCGGGACCGAGCAGTACTTC
many	TRBV5-5	TRBJ2-7	-	CASSLVWGSYEQYF	TGTGCCAGCAGCTTGGTATGGGGGTCCTACGAGCAGTACTTC
many	TRBV3-1	TRBJ2-3	TRBD1	CASSQEWGQGDTQYF	TGTGCCAGCAGCCAAGAGTGGGGACAGGGGGATACGCAGTATTTT
many	TRBV29-1	TRBJ1-1	-	CSVVAPGTEAFF	TGCAGCGTTGTAGCCCCAGGCACTGAAGCTTTCTTT
many	TRBV10-3	TRBJ2-7	-	CAISESSFEQYF	TGTGCCATCAGTGAGTCCAGTTTCGAGCAGTACTTC
-	TRBV28	TRBJ1-1	-	CASSLSGDGGAFF	TGTGCCAGCAGTTTATCAGGGGACGGAGGAGCTTTCTTT
many	TRBV19	TRBJ1-1	-	CASSMALRNTEAFF	TGTGCCAGTAGTATGGCCCTCAGGAACACTGAAGCTTTCTTT
many	TRBV7-9	TRBJ2-5	-	CASSYLGGPREETQYF	TGTGCCAGCAGCTATCTCGGGGGACCCAGGGAGGAGACCCAGTACTTC
-	TRBV28	TRBJ2-5	TRBD2	CASRPTSGKGQETQYF	TGTGCCAGCAGACCGACTAGCGGGAAAGGCCAAGAGACCCAGTACTTC
-	TRBV5-6	TRBJ1-1	TRBD1	CASSFAPGQVDEAFF	TGTGCCAGCAGCTTTGCCCCGGGACAGGTTGACGAGGCTTTCTTT
many	TRBV20-1	TRBJ2-1	-	CSAVLISPHEQFF	TGCAGTGCCGTCCTTATTTCTCCCCATGAGCAGTTCTTC
-	TRBV7-2	TRBJ2-7	-	CARRFGGPEQYF	TGTGCCCGCCGCTTCGGGGGACCCGAGCAGTACTTC
many	TRBV6-2/TRBV6-3	TRBJ2-3	-	CASSWLGITDTQYF	TGTGCCAGCAGTTGGTTGGGCATCACAGATACGCAGTATTTT
many	TRBV27	TRBJ2-6	-	CASSSAAGANVLTF	TGTGCCAGCAGTAGTGCCGCCGGGGCCAACGTCCTGACTTTC
many	TRBV15	TRBJ2-1	-	CATSRDWQGPYNEQFF	TGTGCCACCAGCAGAGATTGGCAGGGACCCTACAATGAGCAGTTCTTC
many	TRBV3-1	TRBJ2-3	TRBD1	CASSQEQGAITDTQYF	TGTGCCAGCAGCCAAGAACAGGGGGCAATCACAGATACGCAGTATTTT
few	TRBV19	TRBJ2-5	TRBD1	CASSIVSTGTGTYQETQYF	TGTGCCAGTAGTATAGTGAGTACGGGGACAGGGACGTACCAAGAGACCCAGTACTTC
many	TRBV6-2/TRBV6-3	TRBJ2-5	TRBD1	CASSQGQRQETQYF	TGTGCCAGCAGTCAGGGACAGAGACAAGAGACCCAGTACTTC
many	TRBV10-2	TRBJ2-6	-	CASSEVGAGSGANVLTF	TGCGCCAGCAGCGAAGTGGGGGCGGGCTCTGGGGCCAACGTCCTGACTTTC
-	TRBV29-1	TRBJ2-3	-	CSVDAERSTDTQYF	TGCAGCGTTGACGCCGAGCGGAGCACAGATACGCAGTATTTT
many	TRBV4-1	TRBJ1-1	-	CASSQGVSQGTEAFF	TGCGCCAGCAGCCAAGGGGTTAGTCAGGGCACTGAAGCTTTCTTT
many	TRBV7-9	TRBJ2-7	TRBD1	CASSPTGVGEQYF	TGTGCCAGCAGCCCGACAGGGGTCGGGGAGCAGTACTTC
many	TRBV2	TRBJ2-5	-	CASSEQAGQETQYF	TGTGCCAGCAGTGAACAGGCAGGCCAAGAGACCCAGTACTTC